This is a list of T cell receptor beta chains from one sample in a study of T cell responses to AZD1222 COVID-19 vaccine. Some clones are missing from TCRdb's copy, which holds only in-frame ones; the method was immunoSEQ multiplex PCR. The sample includes about 110,000 clones, roughly 91% of them seen just once. This sample comprised peripheral blood, obtained on day 0 of AZD1222 vaccination. All receptors come from an adult in good health. Both conserved end residues are part of each CDR3. D genes are given only for firm matches. Not every row has a clone size; where given, it reads once, few, many or a size class.

cdr3_nt: TGTGCCAGCGGGATTAATCAGCCCCAGCATTTT
cdr3_aa: CASGINQPQHF
v_call: TRBV27
j_call: TRBJ1-5
clone_size: -
cdr3_length: 11
d_call: -

cdr3_nt: TGTGCCAGCTCACCTGAGGGGGCGGCGAACCTCGGGACGAAGCAGTACTTC
cdr3_aa: CASSPEGAANLGTKQYF
v_call: TRBV18
j_call: TRBJ2-7
clone_size: -
cdr3_length: 17
d_call: TRBD1

cdr3_nt: TGTGCCAGCAGTTACAACGTAGCACGGGAGCAGTTCTTC
cdr3_aa: CASSYNVAREQFF
v_call: TRBV6-2/TRBV6-3
j_call: TRBJ2-1
clone_size: -
cdr3_length: 13
d_call: -

cdr3_nt: TGTGCCAGCAGCCCTAAGGGAGGACAGGAGGACCCGAACACCGGGGAGCTGTTTTTT
cdr3_aa: CASSPKGGQEDPNTGELFF
v_call: TRBV21-1
j_call: TRBJ2-2
clone_size: -
cdr3_length: 19
d_call: -

cdr3_nt: TGTGCCAGCAGTTTATTAGACAGCGGGAGCGGCAATGAGCAGTTCTTC
cdr3_aa: CASSLLDSGSGNEQFF
v_call: TRBV27
j_call: TRBJ2-1
clone_size: -
cdr3_length: 16
d_call: TRBD2

cdr3_nt: TGTGCCAGCAGCTTAGTCGGGGCAGGTGAAGCTTTCTTT
cdr3_aa: CASSLVGAGEAFF
v_call: TRBV7-9
j_call: TRBJ1-1
clone_size: -
cdr3_length: 13
d_call: -

cdr3_nt: TGTGCCAGCAGTGAAGCTACGGGCAAAAAAGGGGAGACCCAGTACTTC
cdr3_aa: CASSEATGKKGETQYF
v_call: TRBV2
j_call: TRBJ2-5
clone_size: -
cdr3_length: 16
d_call: -

cdr3_nt: TGTGCCAGCAGCCCATGGACGGGGAGCTCCTACAATGAGCAGTTCTTC
cdr3_aa: CASSPWTGSSYNEQFF
v_call: TRBV5-5
j_call: TRBJ2-1
clone_size: -
cdr3_length: 16
d_call: -

cdr3_nt: TGCGCCAGCAGCGCAGGGGCTGGGAACACTGAAGCTTTCTTT
cdr3_aa: CASSAGAGNTEAFF
v_call: TRBV5-1
j_call: TRBJ1-1
clone_size: -
cdr3_length: 14
d_call: -

cdr3_nt: TGTGCCAGCAGCCCTATGACTAGCGGAGGGGGTTACAATGAGCAGTTCTTC
cdr3_aa: CASSPMTSGGGYNEQFF
v_call: TRBV6-2/TRBV6-3
j_call: TRBJ2-1
clone_size: -
cdr3_length: 17
d_call: TRBD2

cdr3_nt: TGTGCCAGCGGGAAGGGTTCGGAGACCCAGTACTTC
cdr3_aa: CASGKGSETQYF
v_call: TRBV28
j_call: TRBJ2-5
clone_size: -
cdr3_length: 12
d_call: -

cdr3_nt: TGTGCCAGCAGCCAAGAAGGGAGGAGGGGCACTGAAGCTTTCTTT
cdr3_aa: CASSQEGRRGTEAFF
v_call: TRBV3-1/TRBV3-2
j_call: TRBJ1-1
clone_size: -
cdr3_length: 15
d_call: -

cdr3_nt: TGTGCCAGCAGCGCAAGGACAGGGGACAACGTCCTGACTTTC
cdr3_aa: CASSARTGDNVLTF
v_call: TRBV11-2
j_call: TRBJ2-6
clone_size: once
cdr3_length: 14
d_call: TRBD1

cdr3_nt: TGTGCCAGCAGCTTAGAGGGGAAGAGGGGCACTGAAGCTTTCTTT
cdr3_aa: CASSLEGKRGTEAFF
v_call: TRBV7-8
j_call: TRBJ1-1
clone_size: once
cdr3_length: 15
d_call: -

cdr3_nt: TGTGCCAGCAGTTTACCCGCCAGGGCCGAGCAGTACTTC
cdr3_aa: CASSLPARAEQYF
v_call: TRBV27
j_call: TRBJ2-7
clone_size: -
cdr3_length: 13
d_call: -

cdr3_nt: TGTGCCAGCAGCATCGACAATTCGGGCTACGAGCAGTACTTC
cdr3_aa: CASSIDNSGYEQYF
v_call: TRBV7-3
j_call: TRBJ2-7
clone_size: once
cdr3_length: 14
d_call: -

cdr3_nt: TGTGCCAGTATCTCTCGGGTCTACAATGAGCAGTTCTTC
cdr3_aa: CASISRVYNEQFF
v_call: TRBV19
j_call: TRBJ2-1
clone_size: -
cdr3_length: 13
d_call: -

cdr3_nt: TGTGCCAGCAGTTACTCTGGGGGGGATACAGATACGCAGTATTTT
cdr3_aa: CASSYSGGDTDTQYF
v_call: TRBV6-5
j_call: TRBJ2-3
clone_size: -
cdr3_length: 15
d_call: TRBD2

cdr3_nt: TGTGCCAGCAGCTTACTAGGACACTCGAACACTGAAGCTTTCTTT
cdr3_aa: CASSLLGHSNTEAFF
v_call: TRBV7-3
j_call: TRBJ1-1
clone_size: -
cdr3_length: 15
d_call: -

cdr3_nt: TGTGCCAGCAGCGTAGCCGGGACAGATATTGGAAACACCATATATTTT
cdr3_aa: CASSVAGTDIGNTIYF
v_call: TRBV9
j_call: TRBJ1-3
clone_size: -
cdr3_length: 16
d_call: TRBD1

cdr3_nt: TGCGCCAGCAGCATACCGGGACAGGGAGCTCATGGCTACACCTTC
cdr3_aa: CASSIPGQGAHGYTF
v_call: TRBV5-1
j_call: TRBJ1-2
clone_size: -
cdr3_length: 15
d_call: TRBD1

cdr3_nt: TGTGCCTGGAGTGCCAGGGTCCGGGTTGATTCACCCCTCCACTTT
cdr3_aa: CAWSARVRVDSPLHF
v_call: TRBV30
j_call: TRBJ1-6
clone_size: -
cdr3_length: 15
d_call: -

cdr3_nt: TGTGCCAGCAGTTCGGGTCGGGAGACCCAGTACTTC
cdr3_aa: CASSSGRETQYF
v_call: TRBV6-5
j_call: TRBJ2-5
clone_size: -
cdr3_length: 12
d_call: -

cdr3_nt: TGTGCCATCAGTGGAACAGGGAACACCGGGGAGCTGTTTTTT
cdr3_aa: CAISGTGNTGELFF
v_call: TRBV10-3
j_call: TRBJ2-2
clone_size: -
cdr3_length: 14
d_call: -

cdr3_nt: TGTGCCAGCGCCTCGGAGGGGGCGAGGGCCTACGAGCAGTACTTC
cdr3_aa: CASASEGARAYEQYF
v_call: TRBV7-2
j_call: TRBJ2-7
clone_size: -
cdr3_length: 15
d_call: -

cdr3_nt: TGTGCCAGTAGTAGAGGACTAGCGGGAGGGGGAGATACGCAGTATTTT
cdr3_aa: CASSRGLAGGGDTQYF
v_call: TRBV19
j_call: TRBJ2-3
clone_size: once
cdr3_length: 16
d_call: TRBD2

cdr3_nt: TGCGCCAGCAGCTTGGCAGGCACTGGGGCCAACGTCCTGACTTTC
cdr3_aa: CASSLAGTGANVLTF
v_call: TRBV5-1
j_call: TRBJ2-6
clone_size: -
cdr3_length: 15
d_call: -

cdr3_nt: TGCAGCGGGTCTGGAGGGGGAGGTAGGACTGAAGCTTTCTTT
cdr3_aa: CSGSGGGGRTEAFF
v_call: TRBV29-1
j_call: TRBJ1-1
clone_size: -
cdr3_length: 14
d_call: -

cdr3_nt: TGTGCCAGCACCAAGACGGGCAGGGAGTACTTC
cdr3_aa: CASTKTGREYF
v_call: TRBV6-5
j_call: TRBJ2-7
clone_size: -
cdr3_length: 11
d_call: -

cdr3_nt: TGTGCCAGCAAGGGACAGCACGCAACTAATGAAAAACTGTTTTTT
cdr3_aa: CASKGQHATNEKLFF
v_call: TRBV6-6
j_call: TRBJ1-4
clone_size: -
cdr3_length: 15
d_call: TRBD1

cdr3_nt: TGTGCCACTAGCGGGGGCAGGGAGGATGGCTACACCTTC
cdr3_aa: CATSGGREDGYTF
v_call: TRBV15
j_call: TRBJ1-2
clone_size: -
cdr3_length: 13
d_call: -

cdr3_nt: TGTGCCAGCAGTTCCGCGGGACACTCAGGCTCCTCTGGAAACACCATATATTTT
cdr3_aa: CASSSAGHSGSSGNTIYF
v_call: TRBV28
j_call: TRBJ1-3
clone_size: once
cdr3_length: 18
d_call: -

cdr3_nt: TGTGCCAGCAGTTTAGGTAGATTATTCGGGGGACTTAACACCGGGGAGCTGTTTTTT
cdr3_aa: CASSLGRLFGGLNTGELFF
v_call: TRBV28
j_call: TRBJ2-2
clone_size: -
cdr3_length: 19
d_call: -

cdr3_nt: TGTGCCAGCAGCCCATTAGGCACTGAAGCTTTCTTT
cdr3_aa: CASSPLGTEAFF
v_call: TRBV3-1/TRBV3-2
j_call: TRBJ1-1
clone_size: -
cdr3_length: 12
d_call: -

cdr3_nt: TGCGCCAGCAGCTTGGACGGGGCCTACGAGCAGTACTTC
cdr3_aa: CASSLDGAYEQYF
v_call: TRBV5-1
j_call: TRBJ2-7
clone_size: few
cdr3_length: 13
d_call: -

cdr3_nt: TGTGCCAGCACCCAACTAGCGGGAAGGGGCGAGCAGTACTTC
cdr3_aa: CASTQLAGRGEQYF
v_call: TRBV28
j_call: TRBJ2-7
clone_size: -
cdr3_length: 14
d_call: TRBD2

cdr3_nt: TGCAGCGGAAACAGGGGTCTTTCCGCAGATACGCAGTATTTT
cdr3_aa: CSGNRGLSADTQYF
v_call: TRBV29-1
j_call: TRBJ2-3
clone_size: -
cdr3_length: 14
d_call: TRBD1

cdr3_nt: TGTGCCAGCAGTGTCACAGCAACCACTGAAGCTTTCTTT
cdr3_aa: CASSVTATTEAFF
v_call: TRBV25-1
j_call: TRBJ1-1
clone_size: -
cdr3_length: 13
d_call: -

cdr3_nt: TGTGCCAGCAGTGCCACTTGGACTAAAGATACGCAGTATTTT
cdr3_aa: CASSATWTKDTQYF
v_call: TRBV28
j_call: TRBJ2-3
clone_size: -
cdr3_length: 14
d_call: -

cdr3_nt: TGTGCCAGCAGCTCGTTTAGCGGTAGCTCTGGGGCCAACGTCCTGACTTTC
cdr3_aa: CASSSFSGSSGANVLTF
v_call: TRBV5-4
j_call: TRBJ2-6
clone_size: few
cdr3_length: 17
d_call: -

cdr3_nt: TGCAGCGTTGATGACCTCAGGACTGAAGCTTTCTTT
cdr3_aa: CSVDDLRTEAFF
v_call: TRBV29-1
j_call: TRBJ1-1
clone_size: -
cdr3_length: 12
d_call: -

cdr3_nt: TGTGCCAGCAGCGATGGGGGAAAACTGTTTTTT
cdr3_aa: CASSDGGKLFF
v_call: TRBV7-2
j_call: TRBJ1-4
clone_size: -
cdr3_length: 11
d_call: -

cdr3_nt: TGCGCCAGCAGCTCCCCTCGGGACGGTAACGAGCAGTACTTC
cdr3_aa: CASSSPRDGNEQYF
v_call: TRBV5-1
j_call: TRBJ2-7
clone_size: -
cdr3_length: 14
d_call: -